What follows are 24 T cell receptor beta chains derived from one specimen sequenced in a study of blood T cell repertoires in COVID-19. Produced via immunoSEQ multiplex PCR; TCRdb's table is partial and in-frame only. The repertoire has 270,000 or so clones, approximately 84% of them found once; the top ten carry roughly 1.5%. Sequencing used peripheral blood. The receptors here all came from a human donor with COVID-19, enrolled during active disease. The donor label of this sample is uncertain.

The CDR3: CASTRTGLAGEAQFF. DNA for the CDR3: TGTGCCAGCACTCGAACGGGACTAGCGGGAGAAGCGCAGTTCTTC. This chain uses TRBV2 with TRBJ2-1; 14 nucleotides match TRBD2. Germline assignment: CDR1 SNHLY and CDR2 FYNNEI. The CDR3 is made up of 15 amino acids. Trimming at V came to 7 bases and at J to 12 bases, leaving 11 bases not matched to a gene.

The V and J genes are TRBV19 and TRBJ1-1, with a tentative D call TRBD1 (5 bases). V was cut by 3 bases and J by 4 bases, with 12 bases left in between. The CDR3 loop spans 14 amino acids. Germline CDR1 is LNHDA and CDR2 is SQIVND (reference sequence). The CDR3 region has the DNA TGTGCCAGTAGTATTTGGGGGGATCGCACTGAAGCTTTCTTT. Its protein product is CASSIWGDRTEAFF.

V gene TRBV19 combines with J gene TRBJ1-5; tentative D call: TRBD1 (5 bases). Trimming cost V 3 bases and J 6 bases, with 12 bases left between them. Per germline, CDR1 LNHDA and CDR2 SQIVND (reference sequence). The CDR3 contains 14 residues. This CDR3 is CASSIVSGGQPQHF. CDR3 nucleotide sequence: TGTGCCAGTAGTATTGTCTCGGGGGGTCAGCCCCAGCATTTT.

This chain joins TRBV5-1 and TRBJ1-1; 10 nucleotides match TRBD1. J gave up 3 bases and V 4 bases, and 6 bases lay outside the gene matches. CDR1 is SGHRS, CDR2 YFSETQ, per germline. This CDR3 region has 15 residues. CDR3 region: CASSTDRGPDTEAFF. DNA of the CDR3: TGCGCCAGCAGCACCGACAGGGGGCCCGACACTGAAGCTTTCTTT.

The CDR3 DNA reads as TGTGCCAGCAGTTACTCGACCGGGGAGACGGAGCCCCAGCATTTT. Encoded protein: CASSYSTGETEPQHF. This chain links TRBV6-5 with TRBJ1-5, with unresolved D. V was pared by 0 bases and J by 8 bases, with 14 bases between. CDR3 length: 15 residues. Per the germline V gene, CDR1 is MNHEY and CDR2 is SVGAGI.

V gene TRBV10-3 combines with J gene TRBJ1-1, with 9 bases identical to TRBD1. V gave up 6 bases and J gave up 4 bases; unmatched junction bases: 6. The germline V gene encodes CDR1 ENHRY and CDR2 SYGVKD. The CDR3 has 14 amino acids. CDR3 coding DNA: TGTGCCATCAGAACGACAGGGGGTGGCACTGAAGCTTTCTTT. This gives the protein CAIRTTGGGTEAFF.

The genes are TRBV7-2 and TRBJ2-7; TRBD2 aligns across 9 bases. The germline CDR1 and CDR2 sequences are SGHTA and FQGNSA. The trim removed 1 base at V and 0 bases at J, leaving 7 bases unmatched. The CDR3 contains 17 residues. CDR3 in amino acids: CASSLVLAGPFSYEQYF. The CDR3 region has the DNA TGTGCCAGCAGCTTAGTGCTAGCGGGACCGTTCTCCTACGAGCAGTACTTC.

This chain connects TRBV24-1 to TRBJ2-5; no definite D call. CDR3 length: 13 residues. The germline V gene has CDR1 KGHDR and CDR2 SFDVKD. V lost 2 bases to trimming and J lost 1 base, with 4 bases between them. This CDR3 is CATSDSPQETQYF. The CDR3, as DNA: TGTGCCACCAGTGATTCTCCCCAAGAGACCCAGTACTTC.

This rearrangement joins TRBV4-3 to TRBJ2-3, with TRBD1 as a possible D gene (5 bases). Germline loops: CDR1 LGHNA, CDR2 YSLEER. With 5 bases removed from V and 0 bases from J, the gap between germline ends came to 12 bases. The CDR3 runs 15 residues. CDR3 DNA: TGCGCCAGCAGCGTAGGGGTTACTAGCACAGATACGCAGTATTTT. Protein: CASSVGVTSTDTQYF.

This chain links TRBV30 with TRBJ1-6; a possible D gene is TRBD1 (6 bases). Deletions cut 4 bases from V and 8 bases from J, with 12 bases between. Germline CDR1 is GTSNPN and CDR2 is SVGIG (reference sequence). This CDR3 is built from 13 residues. The CDR3 DNA reads TGTGCCTGGACAGGGGTGGTTGATTCACCCCTCCACTTT. Translating gives CAWTGVVDSPLHF.

The chain combines TRBV5-6 with TRBJ2-3, with TRBD2 identical over 7 bases. CDR1 is SGHDT and CDR2 is YYEEEE in the germline V gene. V was pared by 3 bases and J by 1 base, with 5 bases of the junction left unmatched. The CDR3 is made up of 15 amino acids. The CDR3 nucleotides read TGTGCCAGCAGCTGGGGGAGCGGGGGCACAGATACGCAGTATTTT. Protein sequence: CASSWGSGGTDTQYF. Looking up the rest from reference TRBV5-6 and TRBJ2-3 gives the full variable domain: DAGVTQSPTHLIKTRGQQVTLRCSPKSGHDTVSWYQQALGQGPQFIFQYYEEEERQRGNFPDRFSGHQFPNYSSELNVNALLLGDSALYLCASSWGSGGTDTQYFGPGTRLTVL.

The genes are TRBV19 and TRBJ2-1; 9 bases are shared with TRBD1. The CDR3 covers 17 residues. V shed 1 base, J shed 9 bases, and the junction held 13 bases outside the gene matches. Germline V gives CDR1 LNHDA, CDR2 SQIVND (reference sequence). This CDR3 reads CASSIGRTGARGSEQFF. CDR3 nucleotides: TGTGCCAGTAGTATAGGGCGGACAGGGGCGAGGGGGAGTGAGCAGTTCTTC.

The chain links TRBV7-9 to TRBJ2-7; the match to TRBD2 covers 7 bases. Unmatched junction bases numbered 7, after V lost 1 base and J lost 1 base. Germline V gene sequence: CDR1 SEHNR, CDR2 FQNEAQ (reference sequence). The length of the CDR3 is 16 residues. CDR3 in amino acids: CASSLVAGVGSYEQYF. Written as DNA, the CDR3 is TGTGCCAGCAGCTTAGTCGCGGGAGTAGGGTCCTACGAGCAGTACTTC. Using reference TRBV7-9 and TRBJ2-7 for the parts outside the CDR3, the full variable domain is DTGVSQNPRHKITKRGQNVTFRCDPISEHNRLYWYRQTLGQGPEFLTYFQNEAQLEKSRLLSDRFSAERPKGSFSTLEIQRTEQGDSAMYLCASSLVAGVGSYEQYFGPGTRLTVT.

This clone was detected once. J is TRBJ1-3 and V is TRBV28; D is possibly TRBD1 (5 bases). CDR3 length: 14 residues. In germline, CDR1 is MDHEN, CDR2 SYDVKM. Trimming removed 6 bases from V and 0 bases from J, with 9 bases in between. The CDR3 DNA follows: TGTGCCAGCAGGGCAGGGATCTCTGGAAACACCATATATTTT. Translated: CASRAGISGNTIYF.

The chain combines TRBV27 with TRBJ2-5; maybe TRBD1 (5 bases). The CDR3 has 13 amino acids. Between the trimmed V and J ends, which lost 3 bases and 5 bases, there was a span of 10 bases. Germline CDR1 MNHEY, CDR2 SMNVEV (reference sequence). CDR3 DNA sequence: TGTGCCAGCAGTTTGGCTGGGGCCGAGACCCAGTACTTC. Translated, it gives CASSLAGAETQYF.

V usage is TRBV7-8 and J usage is TRBJ2-1, with a possible D match to TRBD2 (6 bases). Trimming took off 1 base at V and 9 bases at J, with 10 bases between the two ends. Germline assignment: CDR1 SGHVS and CDR2 FQNEAQ. This CDR3 is built from 13 residues. CDR3 loop: CASSLVLGGEQFF. The DNA for the CDR3 is TGTGCCAGCAGCTTAGTTCTGGGAGGTGAGCAGTTCTTC.

The chain employs TRBV7-9 and TRBJ2-3; 11 positions agree with TRBD2. This CDR3 spans 18 amino acids. J was trimmed by 0 bases and V by 8 bases; bases with no gene match: 13. The germline V gene encodes CDR1 SEHNR and CDR2 FQNEAQ (reference sequence). CDR3 sequence: CASVEGTSGSASTDTQYF. CDR3 sequence (DNA): TGTGCCAGCGTTGAAGGGACTAGCGGATCCGCTAGCACAGATACGCAGTATTTT. Looking up the rest from reference TRBV7-9 and TRBJ2-3 gives the full variable domain: DTGVSQNPRHKITKRGQNVTFRCDPISEHNRLYWYRQTLGQGPEFLTYFQNEAQLEKSRLLSDRFSAERPKGSFSTLEIQRTEQGDSAMYLCASVEGTSGSASTDTQYFGPGTRLTVL.

The rearrangement uses TRBV7-2 and TRBJ1-6; 11 nucleotides line up with TRBD1. Germline V gives CDR1 SGHTA, CDR2 FQGNSA. The CDR3 is 16 residues long. After removal of 0 bases from V and 9 bases from J, the junction contained 4 bases not matched to a gene. CDR3 amino acids: CASSLARGQGVSPLHF. CDR3 sequence (DNA): TGTGCCAGCAGCTTAGCCCGGGGACAGGGGGTTTCACCCCTCCACTTT.

This clone has just a few counts. The chain recombines TRBV9 with TRBJ2-2, with D maybe TRBD2 (5 bases). In germline, CDR1 is SGDLS, CDR2 YYNGEE. Deletions cut 0 bases from V and 2 bases from J, with 5 bases between. This CDR3 is built from 14 residues. The DNA of the CDR3 is TGTGCCAGCAGCGTAGCGGGAAACACCGGGGAGCTGTTTTTT. Protein product: CASSVAGNTGELFF.

The chain has TRBV24-1 and TRBJ2-1; 8 positions agree with TRBD1. Germline lookup yields CDR1 KGHDR and CDR2 SFDVKD. V shed 2 bases, J shed 1 base, and the junction held 3 bases outside the gene matches. The CDR3 contains 16 residues. CDR3 loop: CATSDSGGASYNEQFF. DNA for the CDR3: TGTGCCACCAGTGATTCAGGGGGCGCATCCTACAATGAGCAGTTCTTC.

The V gene is TRBV28, the J gene TRBJ2-3; unclear D gene. V lost 5 bases, J lost 0 bases, and 12 bases lay in between. Germline CDR1 reads MDHEN; CDR2 reads SYDVKM. The CDR3 is 15 residues long. CDR3 bases: TGTGCCAGCAGTCCCTTAGCACCGAGCACAGATACGCAGTATTTT. Translation: CASSPLAPSTDTQYF.

The J gene is TRBJ1-4, the V gene TRBV28; 8 nucleotides line up with TRBD1. CDR3 length: 15 residues. Per germline, CDR1 MDHEN and CDR2 SYDVKM. V lost 6 bases to trimming and J lost 6 bases; unmatched junction nucleotides: 9. CDR3 sequence reads: CASSFPGTGDEKLFF. The CDR3 DNA reads as TGTGCCAGCAGCTTCCCCGGGACAGGTGATGAAAAACTGTTTTTT.

V gene TRBV5-1 combines with J gene TRBJ2-1; 14 bases line up with TRBD2. CDR3 length: 16 amino acids. Germline V gene lookup returns CDR1 SGHRS and CDR2 YFSETQ. Trimming removed 7 bases from V and 9 bases from J; junction bases left unmatched: 12. DNA for the CDR3: TGCGCCAGCTCTACCCCGGGACTAGCGGGAGCAGGTGAGCAGTTCTTC. Translation gives CASSTPGLAGAGEQFF.

The V and J genes are TRBV29-1 and TRBJ2-1, with D possibly matching TRBD1 (6 bases). Germline V gene data show CDR1 as SQVTM and CDR2 as ANQGSEA. V lost 6 bases and J lost 7, with 22 bases in between. CDR3 length: 15 residues. CDR3 sequence (DNA): TGCAGCGTAGATACCACAGGGTCCTACGGGAATGAGCAGTTCTTC. Translating gives CSVDTTGSYGNEQFF.